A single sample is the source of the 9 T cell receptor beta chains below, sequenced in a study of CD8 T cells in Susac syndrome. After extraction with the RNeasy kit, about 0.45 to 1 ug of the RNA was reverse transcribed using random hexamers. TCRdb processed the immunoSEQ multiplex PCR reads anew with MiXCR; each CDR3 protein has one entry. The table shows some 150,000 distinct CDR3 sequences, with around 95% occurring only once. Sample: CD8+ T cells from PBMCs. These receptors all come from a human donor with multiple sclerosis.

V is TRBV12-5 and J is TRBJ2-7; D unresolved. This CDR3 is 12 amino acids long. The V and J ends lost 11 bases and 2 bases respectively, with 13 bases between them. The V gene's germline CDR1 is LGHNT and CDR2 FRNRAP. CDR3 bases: TGTGCTGGCCGGTCCACGGCCTACGAGCAGTACGTC. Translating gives CAGRSTAYEQYV.

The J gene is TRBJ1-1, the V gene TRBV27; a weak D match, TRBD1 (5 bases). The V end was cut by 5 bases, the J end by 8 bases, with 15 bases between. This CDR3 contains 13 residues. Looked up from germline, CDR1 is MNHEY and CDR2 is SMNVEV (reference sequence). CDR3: CASSPGHPLEAFF. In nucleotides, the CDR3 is TGTGCCAGCAGTCCCGGACACCCCCTGGAAGCTTTCTTT.

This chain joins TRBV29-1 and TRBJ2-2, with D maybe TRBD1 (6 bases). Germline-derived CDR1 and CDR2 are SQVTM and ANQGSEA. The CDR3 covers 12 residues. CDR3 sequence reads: CSFRGGTGELFF. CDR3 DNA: TGCAGTTTCAGGGGTGGCACCGGGGAGCTGTTTTTT.

Written as DNA, the CDR3 is TGTGCCAGCAGCCAAGACGGGACTACGGGGGGGACGCAGTATTTT. Protein sequence: CASSQDGTTGGTQYF. The chain uses TRBV3-1 and TRBJ2-3; 8 bases agree with TRBD2. Germline CDR1 LGHDT, CDR2 YNNKEL (reference sequence). There are 15 residues in the CDR3. V dropped 0 bases and J dropped 9; count of bases not matched to a gene: 8.

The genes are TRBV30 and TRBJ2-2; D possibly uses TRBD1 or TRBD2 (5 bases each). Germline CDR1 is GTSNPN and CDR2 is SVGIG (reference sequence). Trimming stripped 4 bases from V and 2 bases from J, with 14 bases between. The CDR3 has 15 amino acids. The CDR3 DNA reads TGTGCCTGGATCCTGGGGACGATCAACACCGGGGAGCTGTTTTTT. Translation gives CAWILGTINTGELFF.

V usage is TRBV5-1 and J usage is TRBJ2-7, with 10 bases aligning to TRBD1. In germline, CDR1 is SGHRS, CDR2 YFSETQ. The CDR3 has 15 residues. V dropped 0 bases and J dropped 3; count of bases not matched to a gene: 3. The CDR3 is CASSLEGTGVYEQYF. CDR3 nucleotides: TGCGCCAGCAGCTTGGAAGGGACAGGGGTCTACGAGCAGTACTTC.

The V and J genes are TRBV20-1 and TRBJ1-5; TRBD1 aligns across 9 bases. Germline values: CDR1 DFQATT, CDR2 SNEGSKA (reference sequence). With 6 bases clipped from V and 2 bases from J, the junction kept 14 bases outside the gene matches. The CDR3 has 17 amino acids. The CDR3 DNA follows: TGCAGTGCCCGGAACCGGGACAGGGTAGACGGCAATCAGCCCCAGCATTTT. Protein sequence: CSARNRDRVDGNQPQHF.

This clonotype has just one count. The CDR3 DNA reads as TGTGCCAGCAGTGAGACCTACGAGCAGTACTTC. This translates into CASSETYEQYF. This chain connects TRBV6-1 to TRBJ2-7, with unresolved D. Germline CDR1 MNHNS, CDR2 SASEGT. This CDR3 is 11 amino acids long. V lost 3 bases and J 2 bases, leaving 2 bases between the germline ends.

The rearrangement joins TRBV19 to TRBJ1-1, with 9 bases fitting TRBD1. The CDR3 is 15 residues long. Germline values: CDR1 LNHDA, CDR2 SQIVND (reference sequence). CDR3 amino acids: CASLLGQGTNTEAFF. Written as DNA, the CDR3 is TGTGCGAGTCTCCTCGGACAGGGGACGAACACTGAAGCTTTCTTT.